Each of the 25 T cell receptor beta chains below was sequenced from the same sample in a study of OX40 agonist ivuxolimab in advanced cancers. Data came from immunoSEQ multiplex PCR; TCRdb stores just in-frame clones and leaves some out. The sample yields about 24,000 clones, around three quarters seen once. The source material was CD4+ or CD8+ T cells sorted from blood, sampled in a trial of the OX40 agonist ivuxolimab. The receptors derive from an adult with an advanced solid tumor such as melanoma, head and neck, liver or kidney cancer.

This clone has just one count. This chain uses TRBV14 with TRBJ2-2, with 12 bases that match TRBD2. The CDR3 spans 15 residues. J lost 5 bases, V lost 4 bases, and 2 bases had no gene match. CDR1 is SGHDN and CDR2 is FVKESK in the germline V gene. The CDR3 here is CASSRTSGATGELFF. DNA for the CDR3: TGTGCCAGCAGCCGGACTAGCGGGGCGACCGGGGAGCTGTTTTTT. The entire variable domain, with the rest obtained from reference TRBV14 and TRBJ2-2, is as follows: EAGVTQFPSHSVIEKGQTVTLRCDPISGHDNLYWYRRVMGKEIKFLLHFVKESKQDESGMPNNRFLAERTGGTYSTLKVQPAELEDSGVYFCASSRTSGATGELFFGEGSRLTVL.

The genes are TRBV5-6 and TRBJ1-5, with 10 bases that match TRBD1. V shed 4 bases and J 4 bases; nucleotides not matched to a gene: 5. The CDR3 has 15 residues. Germline V gives CDR1 SGHDT, CDR2 YYEEEE. The CDR3 here is CASSGGTGENQPQHF. DNA of the CDR3: TGTGCCAGCAGCGGTGGGACAGGGGAAAATCAGCCCCAGCATTTT.

CDR3 DNA sequence: TGTGCCAGCCGGACAGGGGGCACGTTCGGCTACACCTTC. It codes for CASRTGGTFGYTF. This rearrangement joins TRBV2 to TRBJ1-2; 11 nucleotides line up with TRBD1. Per germline, CDR1 SNHLY and CDR2 FYNNEI. The CDR3 totals 13 residues. V dropped 8 bases and J dropped 8; count of bases not matched to a gene: 7.

The chain carries TRBV6-6 and TRBJ2-3, with D possibly TRBD1 on 6 matching bases. Trimming stripped 5 bases from V and 2 bases from J, with 14 bases between. The germline gives CDR1 MNHNY, CDR2 SVGAGI (reference sequence). CDR3 size: 15 residues. In DNA form, the CDR3 reads TGTGCCAGCAGTCCCGGACAGTCGATCACAGATACGCAGTATTTT. Residues: CASSPGQSITDTQYF.

The chain uses TRBV9 and TRBJ1-2; no clear D. V dropped 3 bases and J dropped 6 bases, with 30 bases sitting between them. The CDR3 sequence is 19 residues long. Germline loops: CDR1 SGDLS, CDR2 YYNGEE. In DNA form, the CDR3 reads TGTGCCAGCAGCGGGGAGGGATCTGTCCCAGGCATTGGGTTTCATGGCTACACCTTC. Amino acids: CASSGEGSVPGIGFHGYTF.

The V call is TRBV7-9, the J call TRBJ2-1; D is uncertain. Looked up from germline, CDR1 is SEHNR and CDR2 is FQNEAQ (reference sequence). The CDR3 spans 14 residues. Trimming cost V 1 base and J 4 bases, with 8 bases left between them. CDR3 sequence reads: CASSLGGTYNEQFF. The CDR3 DNA reads as TGTGCCAGCAGCTTAGGGGGAACATACAATGAGCAGTTCTTC.

The chain links TRBV7-8 to TRBJ1-5, with 11 bases fitting TRBD1. Germline CDR1 is SGHVS and CDR2 is FQNEAQ. V shed 1 base, J shed 5 bases, and the junction held 1 base outside the gene matches. This CDR3 is 15 amino acids long. CDR3 sequence reads: CASSLGDRGDQPQHF. Here the CDR3 DNA reads TGTGCCAGCAGCTTAGGGGACAGGGGGGATCAGCCCCAGCATTTT.

This clone occurred once. The chain links TRBV12-5 to TRBJ2-7; 7 bases agree with TRBD2. The CDR3 is made up of 14 amino acids. V lost 4 bases and J lost 0; bases outside the gene matches: 3. Per the germline V gene, CDR1 is LGHNT and CDR2 is FRNRAP. Here the CDR3 DNA reads TGTGCTAGTGGTTATAGCGGGTCCTCCTACGAGCAGTACTTC. Its translation: CASGYSGSSYEQYF.

This chain's CDR3 is CASTQTPSGQETQYF. DNA of the CDR3: TGTGCCAGCACCCAGACCCCTTCAGGACAAGAGACCCAGTACTTC. This sequence joins TRBV5-4 and TRBJ2-5; D remains unclear. The V gene lost 6 bases and the J gene lost 2 bases, with 17 bases spanning the gap. Looked up from germline, CDR1 is SGHNT and CDR2 is YYREEE (reference sequence). This CDR3 has 15 amino acids. The complete variable domain, with remaining parts taken from reference TRBV5-4 and TRBJ2-5, reads ETGVTQSPTHLIKTRGQQVTLRCSSQSGHNTVSWYQQALGQGPQFIFQYYREEENGRGNFPPRFSGLQFPNYSSELNVNALELDDSALYLCASTQTPSGQETQYFGPGTRLLVL.

V is TRBV6-5 and J is TRBJ2-1; 13 nucleotides line up with TRBD2. V shed 4 bases, J shed 7 bases, and the junction held 4 bases outside the gene matches. In germline, CDR1 is MNHEY, CDR2 SVGAGI. This CDR3 comprises 15 residues. The CDR3 spells CASSFGLAGENEQFF. Written as DNA, the CDR3 is TGTGCCAGCAGTTTCGGACTAGCGGGGGAAAATGAGCAGTTCTTC.

The rearrangement joins TRBV11-2 to TRBJ1-4; 8 bases fit TRBD1. CDR1 is SGHAT and CDR2 is FQNNGV in the germline V gene. Trimming removed 4 bases from V and 6 bases from J; junction bases left unmatched: 4. The CDR3 runs to 14 residues. The CDR3 DNA follows: TGTGCCAGCAGCTCACAGGGGGGGGATGAAAAACTGTTTTTT. Translating it yields CASSSQGGDEKLFF. Variable domain in full (rest from reference TRBV11-2 and TRBJ1-4): EAGVAQSPRYKIIEKRQSVAFWCNPISGHATLYWYQQILGQGPKLLIQFQNNGVVDDSQLPKDRFSAERLKGVDSTLKIQPAKLEDSAVYLCASSSQGGDEKLFFGSGTQLSVL.

This clone was found once. This sequence joins TRBV30 and TRBJ1-1; D is possibly TRBD1 (6 bases). This CDR3 comprises 11 residues. Germline-derived CDR1 and CDR2 are GTSNPN and SVGIG (reference sequence). V gave up 2 bases and J gave up 10 bases, with 11 bases separating them. This CDR3 reads CAWSRGEVAFF. CDR3 nucleotide sequence: TGTGCCTGGAGTAGGGGGGAGGTAGCTTTCTTT. The full variable domain, rest sourced from reference TRBV30 and TRBJ1-1, is SQTIHQWPATLVQPVGSPLSLECTVEGTSNPNLYWYRQAAGRGLQLLFYSVGIGQISSEVPQNLSASRPQDRQFILSSKKLLLSDSGFYLCAWSRGEVAFFGQGTRLTVV.

The chain uses TRBV11-2 and TRBJ1-3, with TRBD1 matching over 8 bases. The CDR3 spans 16 residues. The germline CDR1 and CDR2 sequences are SGHAT and FQNNGV. The junction had 6 bases not matched to a gene; V was cut back by 5 bases and J by 0 bases. CDR3 nucleotides: TGTGCCAGCAGCCTAACAGGGGGGAGCTCTGGAAACACCATATATTTT. This gives the protein CASSLTGGSSGNTIYF.

The genes are TRBV13 and TRBJ1-2; 8 nucleotides line up with TRBD1. The germline CDR1 and CDR2 sequences are PRHDT and FYEKMQ (reference sequence). V was pared by 4 bases and J by 5 bases, with 6 bases of the junction left unmatched. The CDR3 extends over 14 amino acids. The CDR3 protein is CASSSDRAFYGYTF. The CDR3 DNA reads TGTGCCAGCAGCTCGGACAGGGCCTTTTATGGCTACACCTTC.

The V gene is TRBV7-8, the J gene TRBJ1-1; TRBD1 aligns across 7 bases. J was trimmed by 4 bases and V by 5 bases; bases with no gene match: 4. The CDR3 length is 13 residues. Germline V gene data show CDR1 as SGHVS and CDR2 as FQNEAQ. The CDR3, as DNA: TGTGCCAGCAGCCCACGGACAGGCACTGAAGCTTTCTTT. It translates to CASSPRTGTEAFF.

The chain links TRBV2 to TRBJ1-4; 8 bases agree with TRBD1. V shed 10 bases, J shed 7 bases, and the junction held 8 bases outside the gene matches. Germline-derived CDR1 and CDR2 are SNHLY and FYNNEI. The CDR3 sequence is 13 residues long. CDR3: CATYRGVPEKLFF. DNA of the CDR3: TGTGCCACTTACAGGGGGGTTCCTGAAAAACTGTTTTTT. The full variable domain, rest sourced from reference TRBV2 and TRBJ1-4, is EPEVTQTPSHQVTQMGQEVILRCVPISNHLYFYWYRQILGQKVEFLVSFYNNEISEKSEIFDDQFSVERPDGSNFTLKIRSTKLEDSAMYFCATYRGVPEKLFFGSGTQLSVL.

Of note for this clone: A junction end diverges from the germline sequence, so it may reflect a read error. Other nucleotide sequences from this sample produce the same CDR3. This chain connects TRBV28 to TRBJ1-1; D is possibly TRBD1 (6 bases). The CDR3 has 15 residues. Germline CDR1 MDHEN, CDR2 SYDVKM. CDR3 residues: CASSSQGRPDTEAFF. As DNA, the CDR3 is TGTGCCAGCAGCTCCCAGGGGAGGCCTGACACTGAAGCCTTCTTT.

The chain employs TRBV19 and TRBJ2-7; 7 bases agree with TRBD2. V lost 3 bases, J lost 3 bases, and 11 bases stayed unmatched. The CDR3 length is 16 residues. Germline CDR1 LNHDA, CDR2 SQIVND (reference sequence). This CDR3 is CASSIDGGGSFYEQYF. The CDR3 nucleotides read TGTGCCAGTAGTATTGACGGGGGAGGGAGCTTCTACGAGCAGTACTTC.

V usage is TRBV20-1 and J usage is TRBJ2-3; D remains unclear. V was clipped by 6 bases and J by 2 bases, with 6 bases between them. CDR3 length: 11 residues. Germline loops: CDR1 DFQATT, CDR2 SNEGSKA (reference sequence). The CDR3 region is CSARYTDTQYF. CDR3 DNA: TGCAGTGCGCGGTACACAGATACGCAGTATTTT.

The chain carries TRBV7-6 and TRBJ1-5, with D maybe TRBD1 (6 bases). This CDR3 comprises 17 residues. V was clipped by 5 bases and J by 0 bases, with 17 bases between them. Per germline, CDR1 SGHVS and CDR2 FNYEAQ. CDR3 DNA sequence: TGTGCCAGCAGCCATTTCGGAGGACAGCATAGCAATCAGCCCCAGCATTTT. This codes for CASSHFGGQHSNQPQHF.

The rearrangement uses TRBV5-4 and TRBJ2-7, with 7 bases matching TRBD2. This CDR3 is built from 14 residues. V lost 0 bases, J lost 3 bases, and 3 bases stayed unmatched. Germline V gene data show CDR1 as SGHNT and CDR2 as YYREEE (reference sequence). The CDR3 DNA reads TGTGCCAGCAGCTTGGACGGGGGGATCTACGAGCAGTACTTC. Its translation is CASSLDGGIYEQYF.

V and J are TRBV6-5 and TRBJ1-4, with D unclear. This CDR3 is 13 amino acids long. Germline CDR1 reads MNHEY; CDR2 reads SVGAGI. V was pared by 3 bases and J by 8 bases, with 10 bases between. CDR3 nucleotides: TGTGCCAGCAGTTATGGGTTTGGGGAAAAACTGTTTTTT. Translation gives CASSYGFGEKLFF.

This clone was counted a single time. The chain uses TRBV2 and TRBJ2-2, with TRBD1 identical over 11 bases. CDR1 and CDR2 from the germline V gene are SNHLY and FYNNEI. After removal of 6 bases from V and 6 bases from J, the junction contained 3 bases not matched to a gene. CDR3 length: 14 residues. The DNA for the CDR3 is TGTGCCAGCAGAGGGACAGGGGGTGCCGGGGAGCTGTTTTTT. It translates to CASRGTGGAGELFF.

This clone has just one count. The gene calls are TRBV5-1 and TRBJ1-1; no definite D call. Germline V lookup: CDR1 SGHRS, CDR2 YFSETQ. With 1 base removed from V and 1 base from J, the gap between germline ends came to 8 bases. This CDR3 spans 14 amino acids. As DNA, the CDR3 is TGCGCCAGCAGCTTGATCACAGCGAACACTGAAGCTTTCTTT. Encoded protein: CASSLITANTEAFF.

V gene TRBV18 combines with J gene TRBJ1-2, with 8 bases identical to TRBD1. Germline trimming cut 6 bases from V and 3 bases from J; bases unmatched to any gene: 3. The CDR3 loop spans 13 amino acids. The germline gives CDR1 KGHSH, CDR2 LQKENI. The CDR3 loop reads CASSDRDYYGYTF. The CDR3 bases are TGTGCCAGCTCGGACAGGGACTACTATGGCTACACCTTC.